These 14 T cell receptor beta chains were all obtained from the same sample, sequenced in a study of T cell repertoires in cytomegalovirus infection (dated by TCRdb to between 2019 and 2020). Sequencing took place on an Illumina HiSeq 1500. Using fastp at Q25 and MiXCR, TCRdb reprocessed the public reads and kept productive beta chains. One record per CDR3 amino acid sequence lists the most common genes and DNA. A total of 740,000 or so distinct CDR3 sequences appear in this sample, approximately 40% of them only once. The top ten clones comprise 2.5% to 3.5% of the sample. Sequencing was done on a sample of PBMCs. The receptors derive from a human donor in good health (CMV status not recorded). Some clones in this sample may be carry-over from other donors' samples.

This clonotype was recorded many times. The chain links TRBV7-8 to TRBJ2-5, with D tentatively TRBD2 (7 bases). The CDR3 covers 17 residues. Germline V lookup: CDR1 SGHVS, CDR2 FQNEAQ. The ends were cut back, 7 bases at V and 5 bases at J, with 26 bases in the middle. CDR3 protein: CASTEARGRGGVETQYF. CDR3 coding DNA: TGTGCCAGCACCGAAGCACGGGGCCGAGGGGGGGTGGAGACCCAGTACTTC.

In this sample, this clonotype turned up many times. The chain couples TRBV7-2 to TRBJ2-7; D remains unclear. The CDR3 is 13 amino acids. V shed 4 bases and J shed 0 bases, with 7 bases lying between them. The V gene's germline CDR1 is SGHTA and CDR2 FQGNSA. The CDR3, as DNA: TGTGCCAGCAGCTCCCGGGCCTCCTACGAGCAGTACTTC. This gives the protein CASSSRASYEQYF.

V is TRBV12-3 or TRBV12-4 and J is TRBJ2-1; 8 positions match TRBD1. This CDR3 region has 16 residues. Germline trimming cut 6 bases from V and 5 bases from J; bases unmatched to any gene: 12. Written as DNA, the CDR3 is TGTGCCAGCAGCGCATCAGGACAGGGTCTCGACAATGAGCAGTTCTTC. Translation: CASSASGQGLDNEQFF.

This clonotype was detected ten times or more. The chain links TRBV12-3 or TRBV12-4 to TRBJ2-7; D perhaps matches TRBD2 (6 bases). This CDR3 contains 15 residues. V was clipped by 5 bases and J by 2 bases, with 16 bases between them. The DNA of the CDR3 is TGTGCCAGCAGTCCCTCGTTCGGGAGCCCCTACGAGCAGTACTTC. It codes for CASSPSFGSPYEQYF.

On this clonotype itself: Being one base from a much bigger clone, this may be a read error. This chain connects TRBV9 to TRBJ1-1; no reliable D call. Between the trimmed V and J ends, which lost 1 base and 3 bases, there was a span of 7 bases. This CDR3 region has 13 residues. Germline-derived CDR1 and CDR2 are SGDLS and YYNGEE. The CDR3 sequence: CASSVIGDTEAFF. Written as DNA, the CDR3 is TGTGCCAGCAGCGTAATTGGGGACACTGAAGCTTTCTTT.

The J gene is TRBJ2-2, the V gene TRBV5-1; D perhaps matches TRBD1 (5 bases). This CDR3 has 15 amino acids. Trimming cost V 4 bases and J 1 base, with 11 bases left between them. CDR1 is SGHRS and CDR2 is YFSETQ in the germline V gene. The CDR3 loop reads CASSHAGQNTGELFF. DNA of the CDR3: TGCGCCAGCAGCCACGCAGGGCAGAACACCGGGGAGCTGTTTTTT.

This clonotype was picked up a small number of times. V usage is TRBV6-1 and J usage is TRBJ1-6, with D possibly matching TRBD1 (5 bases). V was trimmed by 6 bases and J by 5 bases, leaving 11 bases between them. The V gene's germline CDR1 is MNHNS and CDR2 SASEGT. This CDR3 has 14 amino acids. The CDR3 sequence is CASSGTRNNSPLHF. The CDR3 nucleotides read TGTGCCAGCAGCGGGACGAGAAATAATTCACCCCTCCACTTT.

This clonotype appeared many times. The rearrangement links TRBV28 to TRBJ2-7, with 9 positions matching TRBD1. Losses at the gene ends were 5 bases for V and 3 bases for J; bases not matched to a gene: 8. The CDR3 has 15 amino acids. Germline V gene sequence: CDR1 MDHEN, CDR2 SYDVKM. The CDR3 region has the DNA TGTGCCAGCAGTCCCCACGGGACAGGGCGCTACGAGCAGTACTTC. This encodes CASSPHGTGRYEQYF.

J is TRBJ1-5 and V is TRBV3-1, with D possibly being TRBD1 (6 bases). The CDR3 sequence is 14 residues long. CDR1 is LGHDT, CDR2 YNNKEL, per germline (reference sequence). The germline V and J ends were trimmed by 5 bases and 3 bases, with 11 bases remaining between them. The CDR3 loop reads CASSFRTVNQPQHF. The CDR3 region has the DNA TGTGCCAGCAGCTTTAGGACAGTCAATCAGCCCCAGCATTTT.

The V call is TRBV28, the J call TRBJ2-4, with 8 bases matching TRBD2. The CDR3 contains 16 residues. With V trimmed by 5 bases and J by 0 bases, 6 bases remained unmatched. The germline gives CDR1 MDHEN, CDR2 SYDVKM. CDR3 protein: CASSVSGILAKNIQYF. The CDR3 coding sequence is TGTGCCAGCAGTGTTAGCGGGATATTAGCCAAAAACATTCAGTACTTC. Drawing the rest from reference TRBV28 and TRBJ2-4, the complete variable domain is DVKVTQSSRYLVKRTGEKVFLECVQDMDHENMFWYRQDPGLGLRLIYFSYDVKMKEKGDIPEGYSVSREKKERFSLILESASTNQTSMYLCASSVSGILAKNIQYFGAGTRLSVL.

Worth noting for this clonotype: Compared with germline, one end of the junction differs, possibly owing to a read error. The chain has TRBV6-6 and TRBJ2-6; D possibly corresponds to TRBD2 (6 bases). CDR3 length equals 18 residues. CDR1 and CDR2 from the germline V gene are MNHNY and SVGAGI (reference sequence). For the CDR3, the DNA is TGTGCCCGCAGCCCCGAGGTGGAGGGAAGCTCTGGGGCCAACGTCCTGACTTTC. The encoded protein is CARSPEVEGSSGANVLTF.

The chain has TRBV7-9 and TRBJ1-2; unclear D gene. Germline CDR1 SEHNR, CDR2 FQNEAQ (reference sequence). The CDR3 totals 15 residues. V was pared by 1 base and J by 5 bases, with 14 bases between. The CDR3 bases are TGTGCCAGCAGCTTAGTTCAGGACGAAACGTATGGCTACACCTTC. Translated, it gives CASSLVQDETYGYTF. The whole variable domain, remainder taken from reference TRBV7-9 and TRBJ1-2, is DTGVSQNPRHKITKRGQNVTFRCDPISEHNRLYWYRQTLGQGPEFLTYFQNEAQLEKSRLLSDRFSAERPKGSFSTLEIQRTEQGDSAMYLCASSLVQDETYGYTFGSGTRLTVV.

CDR3 sequence: CSVEPAGEGYNEQFF. In DNA form, the CDR3 reads TGCAGCGTTGAACCTGCGGGAGAGGGGTACAATGAGCAGTTCTTC. The chain is built from TRBV29-1 and TRBJ2-1, with 7 bases lining up with TRBD2. The CDR3 sequence is 15 residues long. The junction had 8 bases not matched to a gene; V was cut back by 2 bases and J by 4 bases. Germline CDR1 reads SQVTM; CDR2 reads ANQGSEA.

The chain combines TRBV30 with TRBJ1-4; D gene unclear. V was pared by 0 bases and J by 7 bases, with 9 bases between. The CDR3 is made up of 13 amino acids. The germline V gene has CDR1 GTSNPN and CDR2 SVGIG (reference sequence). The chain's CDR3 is CAWSVSRSEKLFF. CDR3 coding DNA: TGTGCCTGGAGTGTATCCAGGTCTGAAAAACTGTTTTTT.